This entry is about one T cell receptor beta chain. This clone was detected only once. Its binding antigen is unknown. Within one base of it there is no much larger clone, and no base qualities were kept. This sample stems from a study of OX40 agonist ivuxolimab in advanced cancers. Regarding the complete study: Ivuxolimab was an agonistic, fully human IgG2 monoclonal antibody directed against OX40 (CD134), a costimulatory receptor. The paper covers the monotherapy dose-escalation part of the phase I ivuxolimab trial, which included N ≈ 57 patients. Peripheral TCRbeta sequencing was intended to test whether TCR sequence diversity was altered and clonal T-cell expansion was caused by ivuxolimab. Intravenous ivuxolimab was administered to patients every 2 weeks at six dose levels: 0.01, 0.1, 0.3, 1.5, 3 and 10 mg/kg. Patients were allowed to have had prior anti-PD-1, anti-PD-L1 or anti-CTLA-4 therapy, and approximately 40% of the dose-escalation patients had previously received checkpoint inhibitors. A male proportion of 70% to 90% and a mean age of approximately 58 years, ranging from about 20 to 80, were recorded for the dose-escalation cohort. Among the roughly 50 dose-escalation patients, about 19 had hepatocellular carcinoma, approximately 15 melanoma, 9 renal cell carcinoma and 9 head and neck cancer. Three dose-escalation patients achieved partial responses, one with hepatocellular carcinoma and two with cutaneous melanoma. Points the paper makes about the study in general: After ivuxolimab, CD8+ T cells had more expanded clones than CD4+ T cells on average. Low levels of normalized T-cell clonal expansion were also seen in some patients who did not respond. At doses from 0.1 to 3.0 mg/kg, clonal expansion was seen in both CD4+ and CD8+ blood T cells between baseline and week 6. Which antigens the clonally expanded peripheral T cells were specific for was not determined. Partial responders in the 0.1-3.0 mg/kg groups had among the lowest normalized peripheral clonal expansion, especially among CD8+ T cells.

The trial excluded patients who had a history of autoimmune disease or who were on systemic immunosuppression. Peripheral blood for TCR sequencing was collected from all dose cohorts at baseline, on cycle 4 day 1, and on cycle 7 day 1. Samples came from an open-label, multicenter, first-in-human phase I dose-escalation trial of ivuxolimab. The trial enrolled adults with locally advanced or metastatic head and neck squamous cell, hepatocellular, melanoma or renal cell carcinoma. Before TCR sequencing, CD4+ and CD8+ T cells were separately sorted from peripheral blood. For sequencing of the TCRbeta CDR3 region, genomic DNA was extracted from the sorted cells. TCRbeta CDR3 regions were sequenced using the immunoSEQ Assay. As stored in TCRdb, this immuneACCESS dataset retains in-frame rearrangements with V and J assigned. A fraction of the clones does not appear; measured against another copy, unresolved V genes explain less than half of the discrepancy, and the remainder lacks a known reason. Across this sample there are fewer than 90,000 clones, with just over 85% seen only once. Under 2.5% of the sample comes from the top ten.

The CDR3 spans 15 residues, from the cysteine through the phenylalanine. The DNA shown is the 45-base CDR3, in frame from base 1. The germline V gene sets CDR1 to KGHSH and CDR2 to LQKENI. The germline ends are 12 bases apart after V is trimmed by 6 bases and J by 0 bases. The chain is encoded by TRBV18 joined to TRBJ2-1; a tentative D call is TRBD1 (6 bases match). This TCR came from an adult with an advanced solid tumor such as melanoma, head and neck, liver or kidney cancer. The material was CD4+ or CD8+ T cells sorted from blood, obtained in a trial of the OX40 agonist ivuxolimab. In nucleotides, the sequence is TGTGCCAGCTCTCGGGACATTAGCTCCTACAATGAGCAGTTCTTC. It translates to CASSRDISSYNEQFF.